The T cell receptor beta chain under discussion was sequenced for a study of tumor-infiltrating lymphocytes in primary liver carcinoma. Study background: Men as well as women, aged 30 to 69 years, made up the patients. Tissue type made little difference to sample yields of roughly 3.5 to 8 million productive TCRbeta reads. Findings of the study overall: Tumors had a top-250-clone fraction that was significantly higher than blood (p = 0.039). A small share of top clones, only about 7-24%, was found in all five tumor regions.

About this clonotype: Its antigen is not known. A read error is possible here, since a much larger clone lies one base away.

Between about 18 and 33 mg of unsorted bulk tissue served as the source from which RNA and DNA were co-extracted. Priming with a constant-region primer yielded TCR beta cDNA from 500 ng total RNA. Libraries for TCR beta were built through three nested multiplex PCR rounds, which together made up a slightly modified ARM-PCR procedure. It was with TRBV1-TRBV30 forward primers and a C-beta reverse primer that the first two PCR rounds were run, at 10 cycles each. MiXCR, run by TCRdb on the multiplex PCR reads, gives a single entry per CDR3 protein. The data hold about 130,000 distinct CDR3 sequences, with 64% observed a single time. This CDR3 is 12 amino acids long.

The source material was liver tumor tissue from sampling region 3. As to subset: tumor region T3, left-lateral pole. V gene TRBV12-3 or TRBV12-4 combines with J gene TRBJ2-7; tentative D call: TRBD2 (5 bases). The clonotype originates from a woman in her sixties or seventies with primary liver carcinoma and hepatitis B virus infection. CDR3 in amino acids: CAGSRSGVQLYF. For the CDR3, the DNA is TGTGCCGGCAGTCGATCCGGGGTCCAGCTGTACTTC.